Following are 25 T cell receptor beta chains from one sample sequenced in a study of monozygotic twins with cystic fibrosis. Assay: immunoSEQ multiplex PCR; the TCRdb copy retains only in-frame clones and omits some. The sample has 25,000 to 35,000 clones, 70% to 90% seen once. The sequenced material came from blood. These receptors originate from a girl aged 2-15 years with cystic fibrosis.

This clone was observed a single time. J is TRBJ2-7 and V is TRBV4-1, with 10 bases fitting TRBD2. The J segment lost 4 bases and the V segment lost 4 bases, leaving 10 bases of the junction unmatched. The germline V gene has CDR1 MGHRA and CDR2 YSYEKL. The CDR3 extends over 16 amino acids. The CDR3 sequence: CASSPQREGRGYEQYF. Written as DNA, the CDR3 is TGCGCCAGCAGCCCTCAGCGGGAGGGGAGGGGGTACGAGCAGTACTTC.

The V gene is TRBV19, the J gene TRBJ2-3, with a possible D match to TRBD1 (6 bases). Germline V gene sequence: CDR1 LNHDA, CDR2 SQIVND (reference sequence). V was pared by 7 bases and J by 5 bases, with 16 bases between. CDR3 length: 14 amino acids. The CDR3 here is CASTQGLRGDTQYF. The CDR3 DNA follows: TGTGCCAGTACCCAGGGGCTTAGAGGAGATACGCAGTATTTT.

V usage is TRBV6-4 and J usage is TRBJ1-6; D not resolved. Germline V gives CDR1 MRHNA, CDR2 SNTAGT. This CDR3 comprises 13 residues. V dropped 5 bases and J dropped 8 bases, with 10 bases sitting between them. CDR3 nucleotide sequence: TGTGCCAGCAGTTCTGAGGAGGATTCACCCCTCCACTTT. It encodes CASSSEEDSPLHF.

The J gene is TRBJ1-5, the V gene TRBV30, with 7 nucleotides matching TRBD1. The V and J ends lost 5 bases and 2 bases, in that order; junction bases with no gene match: 3. The CDR3 is 13 residues long. CDR1 and CDR2 (germline): GTSNPN, SVGIG (reference sequence). This CDR3 reads CAWQGDGNQPQHF. The CDR3 region has the DNA TGTGCCTGGCAGGGGGATGGCAATCAGCCCCAGCATTTT.

The rearrangement uses TRBV10-3 and TRBJ2-1, with D perhaps matching TRBD2 (7 bases). Germline CDR1 ENHRY, CDR2 SYGVKD. The CDR3 length is 15 residues. V was clipped by 10 bases and J by 7 bases, with 23 bases between them. The CDR3 DNA is TGTGCCACTCTAGGGGGGCTAGCGGCTGGGAATGAGCAGTTCTTC. It yields the protein CATLGGLAAGNEQFF.

The rearrangement links TRBV9 to TRBJ2-7; D may be TRBD2 (5 bases). The length of the CDR3 is 15 residues. Germline values: CDR1 SGDLS, CDR2 YYNGEE. V was pared by 0 bases and J by 4 bases, with 14 bases between. CDR3 in DNA: TGTGCCAGCAGCGTAGGTTCTAGCTTCCGTTACGAGCAGTACTTC. Translating it yields CASSVGSSFRYEQYF.

The rearrangement uses TRBV7-2 and TRBJ2-2; TRBD1 is a possible D gene (6 bases). CDR3 length: 14 amino acids. The germline gives CDR1 SGHTA, CDR2 FQGNSA. V lost 8 bases to trimming and J lost 0 bases, with 10 bases between them. The CDR3 loop is CASQGPSNTGELFF. The CDR3 DNA reads as TGTGCCAGCCAGGGGCCATCGAACACCGGGGAGCTGTTTTTT.

The chain combines TRBV5-1 with TRBJ1-5; D perhaps matches TRBD1 (6 bases). V was clipped by 4 bases and J by 3 bases, with 14 bases between them. CDR1 is SGHRS, CDR2 YFSETQ, per germline. This CDR3 has 15 residues. The CDR3 protein is CASSLDNRANQPQHF. Written as DNA, the CDR3 is TGCGCCAGCAGCCTTGACAACAGGGCCAATCAGCCCCAGCATTTT.

This chain links TRBV10-1 with TRBJ1-1, with unresolved D. Germline V gives CDR1 WNHNN, CDR2 SYGVQD (reference sequence). The V and J ends lost 2 bases and 0 bases respectively, with 4 bases between them. The CDR3 spans 13 residues. The CDR3 DNA sequence: TGCGCCAGCAGTGAGGGATTGAACACTGAAGCTTTCTTT. Translating it yields CASSEGLNTEAFF.

The chain links TRBV28 to TRBJ1-6; D perhaps matches TRBD1 (5 bases). From germline, CDR1 is MDHEN and CDR2 SYDVKM. Trimming pared 5 bases from V and 9 bases from J, leaving 17 bases between. There are 15 residues in the CDR3. The CDR3, as DNA: TGTGCCAGCAGTCTCCCCGCGGGGCTCGGTTCACCCCTCCACTTT. Protein sequence: CASSLPAGLGSPLHF.

V and J are TRBV30 and TRBJ1-2; D not certain. The CDR3 consists of 12 residues. Germline CDR1 is GTSNPN and CDR2 is SVGIG (reference sequence). The V and J ends lost 4 bases and 7 bases respectively, with 13 bases between them. The CDR3: CAWTVVSGGYTF. The CDR3 coding sequence is TGTGCCTGGACTGTGGTGTCGGGTGGCTACACCTTC.

This chain connects TRBV30 to TRBJ1-1, with D unresolved. Per germline, CDR1 GTSNPN and CDR2 SVGIG (reference sequence). The CDR3 has 10 amino acids. V was pared by 8 bases and J by 6 bases, with 10 bases between. This CDR3 is CASGGPEAFF. The CDR3 bases are TGTGCCAGTGGCGGTCCTGAAGCTTTCTTT.

Here the CDR3 reads CASSTGTVRNTEAFF. The CDR3 DNA is TGTGCCAGCTCCACTGGAACAGTTAGGAACACTGAAGCTTTCTTT. This chain uses TRBV18 with TRBJ1-1; D unresolved. The CDR3 sequence is 15 residues long. Trimming cost V 6 bases and J 1 base, with 15 bases left between them. Germline CDR1 reads KGHSH; CDR2 reads LQKENI.

V is TRBV6-6 and J is TRBJ1-5; no definite D call. Germline V CDR1 and CDR2: MNHNY, SVGAGI (reference sequence). The CDR3 extends over 16 amino acids. Trimming left V 0 bases short and J 3 bases short, with 12 bases between. CDR3 region: CASSYSPPGDNQPQHF. The CDR3 nucleotides read TGTGCCAGCAGTTACTCCCCCCCCGGGGACAATCAGCCCCAGCATTTT.

This chain uses TRBV2 with TRBJ1-6, with D perhaps TRBD1 (6 bases). V lost 8 bases and J lost 8, with 16 bases in between. The CDR3 consists of 14 residues. CDR1 is SNHLY, CDR2 FYNNEI, per germline. The CDR3 loop is CASHGRGTDSPLHF. The CDR3 DNA follows: TGTGCCAGCCACGGCAGGGGTACCGATTCACCCCTCCACTTT.

CDR3 bases: TGTGCCTGGAGTGTATTAAGGGGGACAGGAGGTAACTATGGCTACACCTTC. Its translation is CAWSVLRGTGGNYGYTF. V usage is TRBV30 and J usage is TRBJ1-2; 8 bases agree with TRBD1. V was pared by 0 bases and J by 1 base, with 10 bases of the junction left unmatched. The CDR3 contains 17 residues. CDR1 is GTSNPN and CDR2 is SVGIG in the germline V gene (reference sequence).

CDR3 DNA: TGCGCCAGCAGCTTGAGGGGGGATAACACCGGGGAGCTGTTTTTT. Residues: CASSLRGDNTGELFF. The V gene is TRBV5-1, the J gene TRBJ2-2; D is possibly TRBD1 or TRBD2 (6 bases each). The CDR3 is made up of 15 amino acids. Germline V gene sequence: CDR1 SGHRS, CDR2 YFSETQ. V lost 1 base, J lost 2 bases, and 9 bases lay in between.

The chain carries TRBV30 and TRBJ1-4; D remains ambiguous. Germline-derived CDR1 and CDR2 are GTSNPN and SVGIG (reference sequence). V was clipped by 8 bases and J by 0 bases, with 10 bases between them. The CDR3 has 13 residues. The CDR3 nucleotides are TGTGCCGGGATCGGCGCAACTAATGAAAAACTGTTTTTT. Translation: CAGIGATNEKLFF.

The chain combines TRBV30 with TRBJ2-3, with 12 bases aligning to TRBD2. This CDR3 region has 15 residues. The germline CDR1 and CDR2 sequences are GTSNPN and SVGIG (reference sequence). V gave up 2 bases and J gave up 5 bases; unmatched junction bases: 5. CDR3 in amino acids: CAWSRLAGVEDTQYF. The DNA of the CDR3 is TGTGCCTGGAGTAGACTAGCGGGAGTTGAAGATACGCAGTATTTT.

The rearrangement uses TRBV19 and TRBJ2-3; TRBD2 matches at 7 bases. In germline, CDR1 is LNHDA, CDR2 SQIVND (reference sequence). This CDR3 is built from 14 residues. V dropped 5 bases and J dropped 1; count of bases not matched to a gene: 3. The CDR3: CASSFLAGTDTQYF. DNA for the CDR3: TGTGCCAGTAGTTTTCTAGCGGGCACAGATACGCAGTATTTT.

The CDR3 DNA reads TGTGCCAGCAGCAGAACCGGGACAGGAGAAGCGAGCTCCTACAATGAGCAGTTCTTC. This sequence encodes CASSRTGTGEASSYNEQFF. This chain connects TRBV5-8 to TRBJ2-1, with TRBD1 identical over 8 bases. This CDR3 region has 19 residues. The V gene's germline CDR1 is SGHTS and CDR2 YDEGEE. With 4 bases clipped from V and 0 bases from J, the junction kept 15 bases outside the gene matches.

The genes are TRBV6-5 and TRBJ2-7; D not certain. The CDR3 has 14 residues. Looked up from germline, CDR1 is MNHEY and CDR2 is SVGAGI. V shed 5 bases and J shed 6 bases, with 17 bases lying between them. The CDR3, as DNA: TGTGCCAGCAGTCCCCGGCTACGACATACCGAGCAGTACTTC. It yields the protein CASSPRLRHTEQYF.

The rearrangement links TRBV19 to TRBJ2-7, with D possibly TRBD1 on 6 matching bases. Germline assignment: CDR1 LNHDA and CDR2 SQIVND (reference sequence). Trimming took off 4 bases at V and 4 bases at J, with 14 bases between the two ends. This CDR3 spans 14 amino acids. The CDR3 coding sequence is TGTGCCAGTAGTACATCCGGGACATTATACGAGCAGTACTTC. Its translation is CASSTSGTLYEQYF.

There are a few counts of this clone. V gene TRBV5-1 combines with J gene TRBJ2-1; TRBD2 agrees at 7 bases. The CDR3 has 15 amino acids. In germline, CDR1 is SGHRS, CDR2 YFSETQ. Germline trimming cut 6 bases from V and 4 bases from J; bases unmatched to any gene: 10. This chain's CDR3 is CASTSDGRPYNEQFF. Written as DNA, the CDR3 is TGCGCCAGCACCTCGGACGGGAGGCCGTACAATGAGCAGTTCTTC.

This chain links TRBV10-3 with TRBJ2-5; D unresolved. Per the germline V gene, CDR1 is ENHRY and CDR2 is SYGVKD. The CDR3 spans 11 residues. With 7 bases removed from V and 3 bases from J, the gap between germline ends came to 6 bases. CDR3 bases: TGTGCCATCAAGGCAGAAGAGACCCAGTACTTC. Translated: CAIKAEETQYF.